The sequence of this TCR beta chain was determined in a study of cytomegalovirus exposure and HLA in healthy donors. To note about this clone: The antigen remains unidentified.

PCR used 60 Vbeta primers and 13 Jbeta primers. Assay used: immunoSEQ multiplex PCR; TCRdb lists only in-frame clones, some missing. This sample has 150,000 to 200,000 clones; approximately 85% occur once, and the top ten carry about 10%. The study, taken as a whole, reports: Association with HLA alleles at 0.05 false discovery rate was found for around 17,000 TCR beta sequences in a later analysis.

This TCR was sampled from a man aged 18 to 29 in good health and CMV-seropositive. Sample: PBMCs.

The CDR3: CASSVRDRSYEQYF. CDR3 in DNA: TGTGCCAGCAGTGTACGGGACAGGTCCTACGAGCAGTACTTC. The chain uses TRBV6-5 and TRBJ2-7; TRBD1 matches 8 bases. This CDR3 contains 14 residues. J lost 1 base, V lost 5 bases, and 4 bases had no gene match. CDR1 and CDR2 (germline): MNHEY, SVGAGI.